This T cell receptor (beta chain) was documented in a study of blood T cell repertoires in COVID-19. CDR3 length: 13 residues. Trimming pared 7 bases from V and 11 bases from J, leaving 20 bases between. Some clones are missing from TCRdb's copy, which holds only in-frame ones; the method was immunoSEQ multiplex PCR. The sample carries about 120,000 clones, 55% to 75% recorded once. The chain uses TRBV12-3 or TRBV12-4 and TRBJ1-1, with D perhaps matching TRBD1 (5 bases). This receptor was taken from a human donor with acute or convalescent COVID-19. The donor label of this sample is uncertain. Specimen: peripheral blood. The CDR3 DNA is TGTGCCAGCATCACCCGTCCCCCAGGGCCTGCTTTCTTT. It translates to CASITRPPGPAFF.